This TCR beta chain was sequenced for a study of cytomegalovirus exposure and HLA in healthy donors. Study-level points and caveats: Later analysis identified a missense DCLRE1C variant that was linked to TCR beta V- and J-gene trimming. Later on, an analysis tied 15,000 to 20,000 TCR beta sequences to HLA alleles at 0.05 false discovery rate. Donor immune exposure was known only as CMV serostatus. It was fewer than 200 TCR beta chains that were listed as cytomegalovirus-associated.

To note about this clone: Antigen unknown.

The CDR3 extends over 16 amino acids. Germline loops: CDR1 SGHDT, CDR2 YYEEEE. V was clipped by 4 bases and J by 0 bases; unmatched bases: 6. A multiplex PCR was run with 60 Vbeta primers and 13 Jbeta primers. TCRdb's copy holds only in-frame clones and misses some; the assay was immunoSEQ multiplex PCR. The repertoire includes tens of thousands of clones, roughly 80% of them detected once, and about 32% sits in the top ten. Sequencing was carried out using PBMCs. The chain employs TRBV5-6 and TRBJ2-5, with TRBD2 matching over 10 bases. The sequence came from a man in his forties or fifties in good health and CMV-seropositive. The CDR3 region has the DNA TGTGCCAGCAGCGTTTGGACTAGCGGCTACCAAGAGACCCAGTACTTC. This encodes CASSVWTSGYQETQYF.